These T cell receptor beta chains were read from a single sample in a study of blood T cells in healthy people across ages. TCRdb recomputed calls from the 5' RACE reads with MiXCR, one row per CDR3 protein. The sample has about 1.8 million distinct CDR3 sequences; around half are singletons. What was sequenced was blood. Source of these receptors: a middle-aged woman in good health. Each CDR3 is given with its conserved first and last residue. The D gene is left open where the match is weak. Rows may omit the clone size; those that give it use once, few, many or a size class.

v_gene	abundance	j_gene	d_gene	CDR3nt	CDR3aa
TRBV20-1	few	TRBJ1-2	.	TGCAGTGCTAGCGACCCCAGGCCCGGCGGAGACTATGGCTACACCTTC	CSASDPRPGGDYGYTF
TRBV12-3/TRBV12-4	many	TRBJ2-7	.	TGTGCCAGCAGTCTTCAGGGTCGCTCCTACGAGCAGTACTTC	CASSLQGRSYEQYF
TRBV4-3	.	TRBJ2-1	.	TGCGCCAGCAGCCAAGAGGGCAGGGTAACGGACGTGCAGTTCTTC	CASSQEGRVTDVQFF
TRBV24-1	.	TRBJ2-5	TRBD2	TGTGCCACCGGGGCTAGCGGGGGGCCCGGGAAGTATAGTGAGCAGTACTTC	CATGASGGPGKYSEQYF
TRBV11-3	.	TRBJ2-1	TRBD1	TGCGCCAGCAGCTTACCGGGGACAGGGTGCACTGAGCAGTTCTTC	CASSLPGTGCTEQFF
TRBV7-2	.	TRBJ1-2	.	TGTGCCAGCAGCAGATCACAGGGTGGCTACACCTTC	CASSRSQGGYTF
TRBV6-5	.	TRBJ2-5	.	TGTGCCAGCAGTACGCAGGGAAAAAAGACCCAGTACTTC	CASSTQGKKTQYF
TRBV9	.	TRBJ2-2	.	TGTGCCAGCAGCGTCGAGGACCAGGGCACCGGGGAGCTGTTTTTT	CASSVEDQGTGELFF
TRBV6-5	.	TRBJ2-7	TRBD1	TGTGCCAGCAGTTACGTAGGTAGAGACAGGGCCTACGAGCAGTACTTC	CASSYVGRDRAYEQYF
TRBV4-2	.	TRBJ2-5	TRBD2	TGTGCCAGCAGCCAGTTTAGCGGGGGGGACCAAGAGACCCAGTACTTC	CASSQFSGGDQETQYF
TRBV20-1	few	TRBJ2-4	.	TGCAGTGCTAGGTTGACTGGTATAGCCAAAAACATTCAGTACTTC	CSARLTGIAKNIQYF
TRBV6-1	.	TRBJ1-1	.	TGTGCCAGCAGTGAATTCTTCGCGCAGATCGGTGAAGCTTTCTTT	CASSEFFAQIGEAFF
TRBV6-5	.	TRBJ2-5	TRBD1	TGTGCCAGCAGTAGAACAGGGGCCTTAGGGGCGACCCAGTACTTC	CASSRTGALGATQYF
TRBV9	.	TRBJ1-3	.	TGTGCCAGCAGCCCCGAACCCAACGCAGGAAACACCATATATTTT	CASSPEPNAGNTIYF
TRBV7-2	.	TRBJ2-1	TRBD2	TGTGCCAGCAGCTTATACTCTTTTACGCGGGGGGGTAGCAATGAGCAGTTCTTC	CASSLYSFTRGGSNEQFF
TRBV10-3	.	TRBJ2-5	.	TGTGCCATCAGTGGGGTCCAAGAGACCCAGTACTTC	CAISGVQETQYF
TRBV6-5	once	TRBJ1-1	.	TGTGCCAGCAGTTACTCCAGATTAACTCCCGCTTTCTTT	CASSYSRLTPAFF